The clone carrying this TCR beta chain showed up just a few times. Its antigen is unidentified. The data are from a study of T cell responses to AZD1222 COVID-19 vaccine. Overall study context: Analyses pooled second doses at about 4 or about 12 weeks.

Study-wide results and caveats: Following two doses of AZD1222, Spike-specific TCR breadth and depth rose.

Germline values: CDR1 MNHEY, CDR2 SVGAGI. V gave up 11 bases and J gave up 7 bases; unmatched junction bases: 8. There are 13 residues in the CDR3. Method: immunoSEQ multiplex PCR; TCRdb's copy keeps in-frame clones and lacks some. The table records some 160,000 clones, about nine tenths of them present only once. V is TRBV6-5 and J is TRBJ1-6, with 7 bases lining up with TRBD1. The origin of this receptor is an adult in good health. The specimen comprised peripheral blood, sampled on day 0 of AZD1222 vaccination. CDR3 DNA sequence: TGTGCCGTAACAGGGACAGAGAATTCACCCCTCCACTTT. This sequence encodes CAVTGTENSPLHF.